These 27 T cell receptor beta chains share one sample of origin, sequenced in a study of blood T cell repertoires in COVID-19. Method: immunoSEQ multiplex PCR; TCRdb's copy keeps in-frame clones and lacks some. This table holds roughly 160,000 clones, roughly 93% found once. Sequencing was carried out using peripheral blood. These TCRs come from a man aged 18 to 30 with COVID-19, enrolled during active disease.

The CDR3 coding sequence is TGTGCCAGCAGCGTAGGGGCGGATACGCAGTATTTT. It encodes CASSVGADTQYF. J is TRBJ2-3 and V is TRBV9, with D hard to call. The CDR3 totals 12 residues. CDR1 is SGDLS and CDR2 is YYNGEE in the germline V gene. Deletions cut 0 bases from V and 6 bases from J, with 5 bases between. Variable domain in full (rest from reference TRBV9 and TRBJ2-3): DSGVTQTPKHLITATGQRVTLRCSPRSGDLSVYWYQQSLDQGLQFLIQYYNGEERAKGNILERFSAQQFPDLHSELNLSSLELGDSALYFCASSVGADTQYFGPGTRLTVL.

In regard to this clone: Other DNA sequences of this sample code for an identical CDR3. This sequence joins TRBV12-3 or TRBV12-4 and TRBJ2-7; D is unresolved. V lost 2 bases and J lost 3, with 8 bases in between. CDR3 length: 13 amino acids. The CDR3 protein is CASSLLPGYEQYF. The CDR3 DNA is TGTGCCAGCAGTTTACTCCCAGGCTACGAGCAGTACTTC.

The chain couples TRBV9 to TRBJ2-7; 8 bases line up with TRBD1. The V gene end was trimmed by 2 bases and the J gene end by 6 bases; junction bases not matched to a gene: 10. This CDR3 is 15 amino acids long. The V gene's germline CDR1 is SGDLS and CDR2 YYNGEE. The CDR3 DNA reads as TGTGCCAGCAGCGTCGGAATGACAGGGGTAACCGAGCAGTACTTC. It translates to CASSVGMTGVTEQYF. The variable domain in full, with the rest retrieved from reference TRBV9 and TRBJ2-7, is DSGVTQTPKHLITATGQRVTLRCSPRSGDLSVYWYQQSLDQGLQFLIQYYNGEERAKGNILERFSAQQFPDLHSELNLSSLELGDSALYFCASSVGMTGVTEQYFGPGTRLTVT.

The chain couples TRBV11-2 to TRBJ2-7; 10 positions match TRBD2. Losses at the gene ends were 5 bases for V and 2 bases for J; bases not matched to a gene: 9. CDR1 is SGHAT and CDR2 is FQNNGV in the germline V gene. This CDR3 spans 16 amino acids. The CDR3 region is CASSGLAGVLAYEQYF. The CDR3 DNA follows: TGTGCCAGCAGCGGGCTAGCGGGAGTTCTTGCCTACGAGCAGTACTTC.

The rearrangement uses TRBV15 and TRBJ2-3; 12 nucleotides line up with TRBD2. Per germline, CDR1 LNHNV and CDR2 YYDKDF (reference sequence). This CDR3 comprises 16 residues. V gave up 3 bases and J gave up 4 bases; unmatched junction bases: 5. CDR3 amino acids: CATSRQRLAGADTQYF. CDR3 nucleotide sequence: TGTGCCACCAGCAGGCAACGACTAGCGGGAGCAGATACGCAGTATTTT.

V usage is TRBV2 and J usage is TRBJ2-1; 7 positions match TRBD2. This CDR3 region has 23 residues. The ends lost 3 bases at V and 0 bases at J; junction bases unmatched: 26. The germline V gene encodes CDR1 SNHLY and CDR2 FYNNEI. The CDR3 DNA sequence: TGTGCCAGCAGTGATCTTCTTATCGCCCCTCAAAACCGGGACTATCACTCCTACAATGAGCAGTTCTTC. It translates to CASSDLLIAPQNRDYHSYNEQFF.

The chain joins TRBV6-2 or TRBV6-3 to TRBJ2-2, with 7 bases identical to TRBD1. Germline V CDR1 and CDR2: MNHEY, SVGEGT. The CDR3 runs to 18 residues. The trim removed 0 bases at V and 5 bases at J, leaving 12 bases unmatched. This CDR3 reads CASSYSDGMTGQTGELFF. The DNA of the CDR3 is TGTGCCAGCAGTTACTCTGACGGCATGACGGGACAGACCGGGGAGCTGTTTTTT.

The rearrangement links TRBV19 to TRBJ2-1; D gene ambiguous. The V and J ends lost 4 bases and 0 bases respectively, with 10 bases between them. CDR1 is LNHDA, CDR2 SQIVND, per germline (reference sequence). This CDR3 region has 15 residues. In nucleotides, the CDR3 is TGTGCCAGTAGTACATACAGTAGCTCCTACAATGAGCAGTTCTTC. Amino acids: CASSTYSSSYNEQFF.

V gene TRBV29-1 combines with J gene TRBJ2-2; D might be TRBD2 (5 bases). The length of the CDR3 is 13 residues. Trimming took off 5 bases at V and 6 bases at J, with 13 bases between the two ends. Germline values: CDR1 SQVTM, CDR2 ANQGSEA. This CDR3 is CSVSGSGSGELFF. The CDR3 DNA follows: TGCAGCGTTAGTGGGAGTGGGTCCGGGGAGCTGTTTTTT.

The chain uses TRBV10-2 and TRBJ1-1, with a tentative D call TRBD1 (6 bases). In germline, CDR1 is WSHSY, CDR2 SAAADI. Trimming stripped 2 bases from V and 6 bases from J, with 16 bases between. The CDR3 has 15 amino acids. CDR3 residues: CASSERPEPGAEAFF. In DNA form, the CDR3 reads TGCGCCAGCAGTGAGCGGCCGGAGCCAGGGGCTGAAGCTTTCTTT.

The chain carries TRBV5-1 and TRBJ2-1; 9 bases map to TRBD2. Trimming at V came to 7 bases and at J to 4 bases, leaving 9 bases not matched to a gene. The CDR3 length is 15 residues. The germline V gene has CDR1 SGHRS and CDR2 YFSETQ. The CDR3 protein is CASAWRSGSYNEQFF. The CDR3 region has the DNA TGCGCCAGCGCTTGGCGTAGCGGGAGTTACAATGAGCAGTTCTTC.

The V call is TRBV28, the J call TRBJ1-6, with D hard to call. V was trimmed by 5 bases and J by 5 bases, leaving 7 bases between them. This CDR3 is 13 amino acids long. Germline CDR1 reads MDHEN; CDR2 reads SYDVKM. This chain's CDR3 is CASSQIHNSPLHF. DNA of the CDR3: TGTGCCAGCAGTCAGATTCATAATTCACCCCTCCACTTT.

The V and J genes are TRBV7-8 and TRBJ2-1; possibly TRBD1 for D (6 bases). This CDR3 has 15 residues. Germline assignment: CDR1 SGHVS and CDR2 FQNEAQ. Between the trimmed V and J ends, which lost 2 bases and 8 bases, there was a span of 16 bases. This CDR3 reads CASSLRLDRIDEQFF. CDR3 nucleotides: TGTGCCAGCAGCTTACGGCTAGACAGGATCGATGAGCAGTTCTTC.

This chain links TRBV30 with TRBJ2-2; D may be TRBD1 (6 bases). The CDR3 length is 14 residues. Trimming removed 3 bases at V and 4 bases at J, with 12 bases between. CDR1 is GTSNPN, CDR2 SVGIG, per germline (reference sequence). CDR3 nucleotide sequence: TGTGCCTGGAGGGGACATTTGAGCACCGGGGAGCTGTTTTTT. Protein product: CAWRGHLSTGELFF.

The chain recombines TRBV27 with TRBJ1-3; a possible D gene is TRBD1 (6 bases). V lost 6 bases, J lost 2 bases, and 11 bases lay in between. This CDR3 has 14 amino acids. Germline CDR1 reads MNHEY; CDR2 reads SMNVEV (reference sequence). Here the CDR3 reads CASSLTGTGNTIYF. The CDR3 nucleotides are TGTGCCAGCAGCCTGACAGGAACTGGAAACACCATATATTTT.

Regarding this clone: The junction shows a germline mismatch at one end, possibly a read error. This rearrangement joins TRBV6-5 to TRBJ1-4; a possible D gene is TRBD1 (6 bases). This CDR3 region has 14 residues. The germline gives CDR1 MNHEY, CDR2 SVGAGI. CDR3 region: CASSPQQGNEKLLF. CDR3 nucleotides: TGTGCCAGCAGTCCCCAACAGGGTAATGAAAAACTGCTTTTT.

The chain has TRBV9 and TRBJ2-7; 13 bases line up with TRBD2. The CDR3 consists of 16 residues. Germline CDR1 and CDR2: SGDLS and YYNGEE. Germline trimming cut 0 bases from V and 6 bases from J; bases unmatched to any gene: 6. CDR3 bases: TGTGCCAGCAGCGTAGGTGGACTAGCGGGAGAGCGCGAGCAGTACTTC. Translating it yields CASSVGGLAGEREQYF. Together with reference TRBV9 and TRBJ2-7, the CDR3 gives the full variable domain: DSGVTQTPKHLITATGQRVTLRCSPRSGDLSVYWYQQSLDQGLQFLIQYYNGEERAKGNILERFSAQQFPDLHSELNLSSLELGDSALYFCASSVGGLAGEREQYFGPGTRLTVT.

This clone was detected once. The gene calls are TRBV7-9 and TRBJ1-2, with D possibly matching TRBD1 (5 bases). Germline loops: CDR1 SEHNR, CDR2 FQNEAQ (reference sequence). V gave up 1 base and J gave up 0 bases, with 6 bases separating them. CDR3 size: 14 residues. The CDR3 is CASSLGQPNYGYTF. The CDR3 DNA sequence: TGTGCCAGCAGCTTAGGACAGCCTAACTATGGCTACACCTTC.

The CDR3 sequence: CASSDTFYEQYF. Here the CDR3 DNA reads TGTGCCAGCAGTGACACTTTCTACGAGCAGTACTTC. V gene TRBV12-3 or TRBV12-4 combines with J gene TRBJ2-7; D not certain. The CDR3 sequence is 12 residues long. Between the trimmed V and J ends, which lost 5 bases and 3 bases, there was a span of 8 bases.

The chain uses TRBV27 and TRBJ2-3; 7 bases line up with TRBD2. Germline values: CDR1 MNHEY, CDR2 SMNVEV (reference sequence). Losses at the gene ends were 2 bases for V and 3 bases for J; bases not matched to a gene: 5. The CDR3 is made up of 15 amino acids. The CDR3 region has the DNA TGTGCCAGCAGTTTAGGGGCGGGACTAACAGATACGCAGTATTTT. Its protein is CASSLGAGLTDTQYF.

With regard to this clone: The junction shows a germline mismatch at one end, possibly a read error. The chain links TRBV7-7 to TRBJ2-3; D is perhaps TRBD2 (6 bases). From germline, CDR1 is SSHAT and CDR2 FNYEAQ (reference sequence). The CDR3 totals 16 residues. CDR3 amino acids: CASSLGRSAGTDTQYF. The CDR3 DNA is TGTGCTAGCAGCTTGGGCCGATCGGCGGGAACAGATACGCAGTATTTT. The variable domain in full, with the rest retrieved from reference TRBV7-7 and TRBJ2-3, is GAGVSQSPRYKVTKRGQDVTLRCDPISSHATLYWYQQALGQGPEFLTYFNYEAQPDKSGLPSDRFSAERPEGSISTLTIQRTEQRDSAMYRCASSLGRSAGTDTQYFGPGTRLTVL.

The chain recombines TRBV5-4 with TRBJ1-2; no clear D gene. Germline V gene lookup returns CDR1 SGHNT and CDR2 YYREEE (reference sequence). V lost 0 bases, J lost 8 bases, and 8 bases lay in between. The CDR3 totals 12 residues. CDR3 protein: CASSLEGRGYTF. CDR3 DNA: TGTGCCAGCAGCTTGGAAGGGAGGGGCTACACCTTC.

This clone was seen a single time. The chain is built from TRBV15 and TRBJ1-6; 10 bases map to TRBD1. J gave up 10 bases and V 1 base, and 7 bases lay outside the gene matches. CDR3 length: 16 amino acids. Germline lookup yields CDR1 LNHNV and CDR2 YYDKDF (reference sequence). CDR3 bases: TGTGCCACCAGCAGAGTTCCGGGACAGGGGACCTCACCCCTCCACTTT. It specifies CATSRVPGQGTSPLHF.

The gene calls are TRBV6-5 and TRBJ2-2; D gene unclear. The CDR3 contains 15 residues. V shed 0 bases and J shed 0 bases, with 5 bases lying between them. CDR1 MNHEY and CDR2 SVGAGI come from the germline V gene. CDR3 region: CASSYSQTNTGELFF. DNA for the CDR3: TGTGCCAGCAGTTACTCTCAGACGAACACCGGGGAGCTGTTTTTT.

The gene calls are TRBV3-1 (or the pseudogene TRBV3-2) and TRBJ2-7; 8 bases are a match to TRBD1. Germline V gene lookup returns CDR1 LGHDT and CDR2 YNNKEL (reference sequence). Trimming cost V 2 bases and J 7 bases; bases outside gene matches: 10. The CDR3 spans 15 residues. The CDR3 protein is CASSQIQGVWVEQYF. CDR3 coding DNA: TGTGCCAGCAGCCAAATACAGGGGGTTTGGGTGGAGCAGTACTTC.

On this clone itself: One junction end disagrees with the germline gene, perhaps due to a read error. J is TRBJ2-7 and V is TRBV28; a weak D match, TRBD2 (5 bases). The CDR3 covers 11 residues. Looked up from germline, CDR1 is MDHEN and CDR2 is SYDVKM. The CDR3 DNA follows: TGTGCCAGCAGTTTCGGTGAGGGCCGGGTCTTC. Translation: CASSFGEGRVF.

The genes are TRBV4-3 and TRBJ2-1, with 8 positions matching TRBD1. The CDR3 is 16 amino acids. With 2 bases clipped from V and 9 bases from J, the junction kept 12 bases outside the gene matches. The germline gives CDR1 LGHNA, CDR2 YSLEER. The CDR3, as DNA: TGCGCCAGCAGCCAACACGCCGGAGCAGGGGGCACTGAGCAGTTCTTC. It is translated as CASSQHAGAGGTEQFF.